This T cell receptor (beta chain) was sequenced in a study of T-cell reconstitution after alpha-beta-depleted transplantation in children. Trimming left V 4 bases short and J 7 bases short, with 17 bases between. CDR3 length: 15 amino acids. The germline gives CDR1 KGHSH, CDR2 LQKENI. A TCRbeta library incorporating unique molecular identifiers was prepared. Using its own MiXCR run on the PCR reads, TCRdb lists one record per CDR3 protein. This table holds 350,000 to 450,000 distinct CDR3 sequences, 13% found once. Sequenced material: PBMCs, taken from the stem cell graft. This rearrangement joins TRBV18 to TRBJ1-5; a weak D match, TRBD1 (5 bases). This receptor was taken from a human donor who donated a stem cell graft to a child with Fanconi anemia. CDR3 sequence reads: CASSQGRMEGQPQHF. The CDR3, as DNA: TGTGCCAGCTCACAGGGACGGATGGAAGGCCAGCCCCAGCATTTT.